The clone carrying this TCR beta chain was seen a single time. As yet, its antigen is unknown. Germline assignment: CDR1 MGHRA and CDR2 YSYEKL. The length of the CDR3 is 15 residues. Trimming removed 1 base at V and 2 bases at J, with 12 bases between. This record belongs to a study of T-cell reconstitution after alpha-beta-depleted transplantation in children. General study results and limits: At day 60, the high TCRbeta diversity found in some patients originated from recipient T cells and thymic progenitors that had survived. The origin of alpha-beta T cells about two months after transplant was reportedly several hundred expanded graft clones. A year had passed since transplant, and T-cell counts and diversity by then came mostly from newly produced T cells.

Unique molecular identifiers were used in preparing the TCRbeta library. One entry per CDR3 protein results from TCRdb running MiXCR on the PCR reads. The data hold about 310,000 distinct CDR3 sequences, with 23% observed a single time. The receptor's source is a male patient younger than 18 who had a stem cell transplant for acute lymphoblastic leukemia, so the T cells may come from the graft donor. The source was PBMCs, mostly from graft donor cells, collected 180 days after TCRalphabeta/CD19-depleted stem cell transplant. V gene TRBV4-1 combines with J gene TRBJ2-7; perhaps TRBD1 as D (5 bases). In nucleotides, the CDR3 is TGCGCCAGCAGCCAAGGGGGCCAAAGAGCCTACGAGCAGTACTTC. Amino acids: CASSQGGQRAYEQYF.